Included here is one T cell receptor (beta chain) sequence, with context. This clone was seen a handful of times. No antigen is known for it. No qualities accompany the bases; no much larger clone lies one base away. Libraries were constructed by the immunoSEQ multiplex PCR assay. The multiplex PCR relied on a mix of 60 forward primers for TCR Vbeta segments and 13 reverse primers for TCR Jbeta segments. Amplification of the CDR3 region of rearranged TCR beta genes was performed with a multiplex PCR assay on genomic DNA. On the Illumina HiSeq System, the amplified TCR beta libraries were sequenced as 87-base-pair reads. The paper's processing steps were these. In a later analysis, tens of millions of unique TCR beta chains were counted across the approximately 670 repertoires, and approximately 11 million of these chains were shared by at least two donors. Raw reads were error-corrected and collapsed into unique sequences with a nearest-neighbor algorithm that merged closely related sequences to remove PCR and sequencing errors. V, D and J gene segments were assigned by aligning CDR3 sequences to IMGT reference sequences. For a sequence to be retained, at least a six-nucleotide match to both a V gene segment and a J gene segment was required. A rearrangement counted as productive if the CDR3 had no stop codons and remained in frame with V and J, and every other rearrangement counted as non-productive. Following IMGT convention, CDR3 was defined as the stretch from the second conserved V-encoded cysteine up to the conserved J-encoded phenylalanine. The earlier analysis of about 640 of the donors excluded any sequence lacking an unambiguous match to a single V gene segment. An earlier analysis of several hundred of the donors called V segments functional above 56.7% productive rearrangements and segregating when the between-donor standard deviation exceeded 5%. A statistical classification framework was built to diagnose cytomegalovirus status from the catalog of TCR beta chain sequences. In a later analysis, V and J genes were assigned by comparing TCR nucleotide sequences against IMGT/GENE-DB human TR gene sequences. In a later analysis, CDR3 sequences and most-parsimonious VDJ recombination scenarios were assigned using the TCRdist pipeline. In a later analysis, each TCR beta chain was defined by its CDR3 amino acid sequence together with its V-gene family, and reads lacking a unique V-gene family were excluded. To address suspected cross-contamination and a sequencing artifact, a later analysis removed 592 highly shared, low-generation-probability nucleotide sequences. In a later analysis, a clonal expansion index for each public chain was calculated from normalized within-repertoire ranks of inferred template counts. Generation probabilities in a later analysis came from a VDJ recombination model fitted to out-of-frame rearrangements, and those results were checked against IGoR. In a later analysis, TCR-TCR, TCR-HLA and TCR-CMV co-occurrence was scored with hypergeometric tests, and a repertoire-size bias correction was applied to TCR pairs. A later analysis estimated false discovery rates by permuting HLA or CMV assignments 20 times. In a later analysis, co-occurring TCRs were grouped using DBSCAN, and TCRdist sequence similarity was added for clustering within HLA-allele-positive subsets. Co-occurrence clustering excluded repertoires with fewer than 30,000 or more than 120,000 public chains, plus five with anomalous nucleotide sharing. Imported from immuneACCESS, the table was reduced by TCRdb to in-frame sequences with V and J called. These copies leave out some clones; in studies compared against another copy, an unresolved V gene accounts for under half, and the cause of the remainder is not known. V, J and clone size derive from that table, while D and trimming were established from the DNA sequence. This sample is represented by roughly 100,000 clones; about 60% of them were singletons. In total, the top ten clones hold about 4.5% of the sample.

V gives up 5 bases and J gives up 4 bases, and the segment between their germline ends measures 12 bases. For CDR1 and CDR2, the germline V gene lists MGHRA and YSYEKL. The CDR3 sequence holds 14 residues, the cysteine and phenylalanine included. Of the read, only the CDR3 DNA is kept; its 42 bases are in frame from base 1. The data are from a study of cytomegalovirus exposure and HLA in healthy donors (dated by TCRdb to 2017 to 2019). Some background on the complete study: An earlier analysis of about 560 of the donors reported 276 Gb of sequence data and 95 million to 140 million unique TCR beta sequences obtained from 180 million or so T cells. About 330 gigabases of sequencing data and around 85 million unique TCR sequences made up an early release that covered over 550 HLA-typed donors. Of the approximately 400 genotyped donors, roughly 85% fell in the genetic ancestry cluster associated with self-reported Caucasian donors. The study was designed to test whether signatures of past pathogen exposure could be identified by cataloging public T cell receptors. Using immunosequencing, the study profiled T cell repertoires from some 670 subjects and related those repertoires to cytomegalovirus serostatus. In addition to the first cohort of 650 to 800 subjects, a separate validation cohort of under 150 different subjects was used. To predict cytomegalovirus infection status, the study combined high-throughput TCR immunosequencing, statistical association of individual TCRs with disease status, and machine learning. To study patterns of TCR occurrence, a later analysis re-analyzed previously published TCR beta repertoires from around 660 donors and added high-resolution HLA genotyping. Rather than using new phenotypic data, the later analysis identified candidate immune exposures from TCR beta sequences and from how often those sequences occurred across donors. An earlier analysis of around 580 of the donors used high-throughput TCR beta sequencing to judge whether each TCR beta V gene segment behaved as functional or pseudogenic. Donor age, sex, ethnicity and CMV serostatus were compiled alongside the repertoire data. A later genetic analysis took genome-wide SNP genotypes for about 65% of the roughly 670 donors and used that subset as a discovery cohort. All discovery cohort repertoires had been generated using a single sequencing platform. Both class I and class II loci were covered by HLA typing, at four-digit resolution. The number of donors typed differed by locus, with 629-630 for A, B, C, DRB1 and DQB1, roughly 520 for DQA1, over 600 for DPA1, and some 440 for DPB1. About five DR-DQ haplotypes were handled as single units for association and clustering because linkage in the cohort was strong. Across some 400 genotyped donors of the cohort, an average of about 240,000 unique TCR beta nucleotide sequences per donor were sequenced, and roughly 18% of those sequences were non-productive. Broad study findings and their caveats: According to a later genetic analysis, donors in an Asian-associated ancestry cluster had fewer N-insertions in productive TCRs than the approximately 630-donor mean. Compared with equally common non-associated chains, HLA-associated TCR beta chains in a later analysis were more clonally expanded and had lower generation probabilities. In an earlier analysis of approximately 590 of the donors, most TCR beta V segments appeared in productive rearrangements about 87% or about 30% of the time, broadly matching IMGT annotations. A further reported finding was that TCR beta sequences accurately predicted the HLA-A and HLA-B alleles for most subjects in the first cohort. The authors suggested that the approach could potentially be extended to other disease states and immunological phenotypes. This cohort had only TCR beta chains sequenced, and the lack of alpha or paired-chain data limited which features could be detected. Specific HLA alleles were associated with over 15,000 TCR beta sequences at a false discovery rate of 0.05 in a later analysis. A later analysis found that most CMV-associated TCR beta chains appeared HLA-restricted, with HLA associations seemingly driven largely by CMV exposure. A later genetic analysis associated a missense DCLRE1C variant with V-gene and J-gene trimming of TCR beta chains, and an independent cohort replicated the association. A later analysis found that TCR association rates varied across HLA loci, with DRB1 alleles showing the most associated TCRs and HLA-C alleles the fewest. In vitro tests confirmed that a few of the cytomegalovirus-associated TCR beta chains recognize cytomegalovirus antigens. A cluster of highly shared sequence variants was judged likely to be a technical artifact of the sequencing pipeline. Some IMGT-functional V segments, including TRBV6-2 and TRBV6-3, could not be distinguished by the 87-base-pair reads and were therefore excluded. The classifier was reported to diagnose cytomegalovirus status with high specificity and sensitivity in both the original cohort and the validation cohort. Correlated functional status among segregating V segments might be attributable to linkage disequilibrium, but an unknown experimental factor could not be ruled out. Most TCR sequences were observed very rarely across donors, whereas some public TCRs were present in many individuals. When HLA alleles, especially DR and DQ, strongly co-occurred, TCR associations were difficult to assign to individual alleles. The presence/absence analyses assumed that sequencing depth was roughly uniform across donors, and that assumption may not be true. Because counts were too low, roughly 17 rarely observed V segments, including chromosome 9 orphons, were left out of the earlier analysis of 587 of the donors. Because HLA typing was missing for some donors at each locus, association tests included only the typed subset. The study gave a list of around 170 TCR beta chains associated with cytomegalovirus. In a later analysis, several top co-occurrence clusters were reported to appear linked to parvovirus B19, influenza, CMV and Epstein-Barr virus. For the cohort, immune exposure information was limited to CMV serostatus.

The cohort was made up of about 610 healthy bone marrow donors. All cohort members were sampled while nominally healthy, although unrecorded immune exposures were likely present. Of the 610 or so cohort members, 250 to 300 had positive CMV serostatus and around 350 had negative CMV serostatus, and CMV serostatus was not recorded for the donor. A peripheral blood sample was provided by each donor, and peripheral blood mononuclear cells were used for TCR beta sequencing. The Qiagen DNeasy Blood Extraction Kit was used to extract genomic DNA from the blood cell samples. The receptor was isolated from a human donor in good health. The sample comprised PBMCs. Rearrangement joined TRBV4-1 to TRBJ1-5, with a tentative D gene TRBD1 over 6 matching bases. The DNA is as follows: TGCGCCAGCAGCGAGGGGACACTAAATCAGCCCCAGCATTTT. Its protein reads: CASSEGTLNQPQHF.